This TCR beta chain was found in a study of early T cells in non-severe SARS-CoV-2 infection. TCRdb redid the calling of the 5' RACE reads with MiXCR, one entry per CDR3 protein. This sample has 70,000 or so distinct CDR3 sequences, with 4.6% found just once. Note on this clonotype: One junction end disagrees with the germline gene, perhaps due to a read error.

Sequenced here: whole blood, sampled at baseline. The clonotype comes from an adult who was a healthcare worker with PCR-confirmed SARS-CoV-2 infection or an uninfected control (not recorded which). The donor label of this sample is uncertain.

The CDR3 sequence is CASSPSTGTSGQETQYF. DNA for the CDR3: TGTGCTAGCAGCCCTTCTACAGGGACTAGCGGCCAAGAGACCCAGTACTTC. The chain couples TRBV7-7 to TRBJ2-5; TRBD2 matches at 11 bases. The CDR3 runs 17 residues. Looked up from germline, CDR1 is SSHAT and CDR2 is FNYEAQ (reference sequence).